The 9 T cell receptor beta chains below were found in one sample sequenced in a study of blood T cell repertoires in COVID-19. TCRdb's table, derived via immunoSEQ multiplex PCR, lists solely in-frame clones and lacks some. This sample has around 300,000 clones, with roughly 86% found just once. Sequencing used peripheral blood. The receptors were gathered from a woman aged 25 to 39 who had recovered from COVID-19.

The rearrangement joins TRBV18 to TRBJ1-2, with 10 bases identical to TRBD1. Trimming cost V 6 bases and J 4 bases; bases outside gene matches: 5. Germline V gene lookup returns CDR1 KGHSH and CDR2 LQKENI. The CDR3 is 14 amino acids. CDR3 in amino acids: CASSEGQGTYGYTF. The CDR3 DNA reads as TGTGCCAGCTCCGAGGGACAGGGGACCTATGGCTACACCTTC.

The chain's CDR3 is CASSEPPGTAYEQYF. The CDR3 nucleotides read TGTGCCAGCAGTGAACCTCCCGGGACAGCCTACGAGCAGTACTTC. This rearrangement joins TRBV2 to TRBJ2-7, with 7 bases that match TRBD1. V shed 2 bases, J shed 2 bases, and the junction held 6 bases outside the gene matches. Germline lookup yields CDR1 SNHLY and CDR2 FYNNEI. The CDR3 spans 15 residues.

The chain employs TRBV14 and TRBJ1-1; no definite D call. The V and J ends lost 1 base and 1 base respectively, with 4 bases between them. Germline CDR1 and CDR2: SGHDN and FVKESK. The CDR3 is 13 residues long. The DNA of the CDR3 is TGTGCCAGCAGCCAAGCCCGGAACACTGAAGCTTTCTTT. This codes for CASSQARNTEAFF.

Note on this clone: Germline is not matched at one junction end, which may reflect a read error. The chain joins TRBV12-3 or TRBV12-4 to TRBJ2-7, with 7 nucleotides matching TRBD1. CDR3 length: 13 amino acids. This CDR3 is CASSPGTVIYPSF. The CDR3 nucleotides are TGTGCCAGCAGCCCCGGGACAGTAATTTATCCGAGCTTC.

The chain carries TRBV6-5 and TRBJ2-1, with TRBD1 identical over 8 bases. CDR3 length equals 15 residues. Losses at the gene ends were 5 bases for V and 5 bases for J; bases not matched to a gene: 8. Per germline, CDR1 MNHEY and CDR2 SVGAGI. CDR3 coding DNA: TGTGCCAGCAGTCCCCGGACAGGGTCCCACAATGAGCAGTTCTTC. It codes for CASSPRTGSHNEQFF.

The chain is built from TRBV5-4 and TRBJ1-4; TRBD1 matches at 11 bases. Per germline, CDR1 SGHNT and CDR2 YYREEE (reference sequence). V shed 4 bases and J 8 bases; nucleotides not matched to a gene: 10. The CDR3 length is 16 residues. The CDR3 loop is CASSVGAGTGGEKLFF. For the CDR3, the DNA is TGTGCCAGCAGCGTAGGAGCCGGGACAGGGGGAGAAAAACTGTTTTTT.

The chain combines TRBV19 with TRBJ1-2; TRBD1 agrees at 7 bases. V lost 5 bases to trimming and J lost 2 bases; unmatched junction nucleotides: 5. Germline-derived CDR1 and CDR2 are LNHDA and SQIVND (reference sequence). The CDR3 contains 14 residues. The CDR3 region is CASSGEQGNYGYTF. CDR3 in DNA: TGTGCCAGTAGTGGAGAACAGGGGAACTATGGCTACACCTTC.

V usage is TRBV20-1 and J usage is TRBJ2-5, with a weak D call TRBD2 (5 bases). Germline CDR1 reads DFQATT; CDR2 reads SNEGSKA (reference sequence). There are 13 residues in the CDR3. With 3 bases removed from V and 0 bases from J, the gap between germline ends came to 8 bases. CDR3 sequence reads: CSASSLDQETQYF. CDR3 in DNA: TGCAGTGCTAGTTCACTAGACCAAGAGACCCAGTACTTC.

The chain recombines TRBV11-3 with TRBJ1-1; D might be TRBD1 (6 bases). Trimming stripped 5 bases from V and 5 bases from J, with 18 bases between. From germline, CDR1 is SGHNT and CDR2 YENEEA. The CDR3 length is 15 residues. CDR3: CASSPRGGAGTEAFF. In DNA, the CDR3 is TGTGCCAGCAGCCCGCGGGGGGGCGCCGGGACTGAAGCTTTCTTT.